This T cell receptor (beta chain) was obtained from a study of early T cells in non-severe SARS-CoV-2 infection. Study context: From unsorted whole blood, bulk RNA was sequenced, and the chains remained unpaired.

This clonotype was picked up many times. Its antigen remains unidentified. General study points: VDJdb-based annotation leaned toward anti-spike CD8 responses and missed private and CD4 specificities.

Each cDNA molecule carried a unique molecular identifier. TCRdb re-derived calls from the 5' RACE reads in MiXCR, one entry per CDR3 protein. The repertoire holds 20,000 to 30,000 distinct CDR3 sequences, about 4.5% seen once, with less than 20% in the top ten. The material sequenced was whole blood. The clonotype originates from an adult who was a healthcare worker with PCR-confirmed SARS-CoV-2 infection or an uninfected control (not recorded which).

The CDR3 loop is CASTGFGGEQYF. In DNA, the CDR3 is TGTGCCAGTACCGGTTTCGGTGGGGAGCAGTACTTC. The chain uses TRBV19 and TRBJ2-7, with D hard to call. Trimming pared 7 bases from V and 7 bases from J, leaving 14 bases between. Germline assignment: CDR1 LNHDA and CDR2 SQIVND (reference sequence). The CDR3 consists of 12 residues.